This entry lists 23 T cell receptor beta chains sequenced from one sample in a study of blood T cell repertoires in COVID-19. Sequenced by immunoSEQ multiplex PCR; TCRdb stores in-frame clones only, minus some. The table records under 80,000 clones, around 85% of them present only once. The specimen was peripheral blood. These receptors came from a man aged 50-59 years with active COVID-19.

The CDR3 region is CASSLDGQGNYGYTF. For the CDR3, the DNA is TGCGCCAGCAGCTTGGATGGACAGGGGAACTATGGCTACACCTTC. The chain links TRBV5-1 to TRBJ1-2, with 9 bases lining up with TRBD1. The CDR3 sequence is 15 residues long. J lost 2 bases, V lost 0 bases, and 2 bases had no gene match. Germline loops: CDR1 SGHRS, CDR2 YFSETQ.

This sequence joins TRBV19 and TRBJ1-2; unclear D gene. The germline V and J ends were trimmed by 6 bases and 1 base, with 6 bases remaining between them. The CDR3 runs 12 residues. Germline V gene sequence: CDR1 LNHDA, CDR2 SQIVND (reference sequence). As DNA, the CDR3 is TGTGCCAGTAGGGAGATTAACTATGGCTACACCTTC. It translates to CASREINYGYTF. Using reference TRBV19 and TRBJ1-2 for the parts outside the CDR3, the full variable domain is DGGITQSPKYLFRKEGQNVTLSCEQNLNHDAMYWYRQDPGQGLRLIYYSQIVNDFQKGDIAEGYSVSREKKESFPLTVTSAQKNPTAFYLCASREINYGYTFGSGTRLTVV.

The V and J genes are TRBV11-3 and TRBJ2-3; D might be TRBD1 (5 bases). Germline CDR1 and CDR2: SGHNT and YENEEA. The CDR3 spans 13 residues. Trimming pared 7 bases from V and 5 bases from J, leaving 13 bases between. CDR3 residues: CASNGQGGDTQYF. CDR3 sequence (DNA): TGTGCCAGCAATGGGCAGGGTGGAGATACGCAGTATTTT. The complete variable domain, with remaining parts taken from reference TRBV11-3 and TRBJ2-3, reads EAGVVQSPRYKIIEKKQPVAFWCNPISGHNTLYWYLQNLGQGPELLIRYENEEAVDDSQLPKDRFSAERLKGVDSTLKIQPAELGDSAVYLCASNGQGGDTQYFGPGTRLTVL.

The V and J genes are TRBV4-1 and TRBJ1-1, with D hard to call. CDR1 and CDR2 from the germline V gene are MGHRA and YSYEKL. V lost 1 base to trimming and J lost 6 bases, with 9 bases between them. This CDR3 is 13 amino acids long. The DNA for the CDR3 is TGCGCCAGCAGCCAAGTCGACACTTCTGAAGCTTTCTTT. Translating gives CASSQVDTSEAFF.

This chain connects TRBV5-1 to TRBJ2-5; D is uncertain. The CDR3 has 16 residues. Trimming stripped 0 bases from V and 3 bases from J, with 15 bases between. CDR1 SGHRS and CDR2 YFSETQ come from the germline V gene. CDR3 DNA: TGCGCCAGCAGCTTGGCTGTACTGGGCGCAAAAGAGACCCAGTACTTC. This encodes CASSLAVLGAKETQYF.

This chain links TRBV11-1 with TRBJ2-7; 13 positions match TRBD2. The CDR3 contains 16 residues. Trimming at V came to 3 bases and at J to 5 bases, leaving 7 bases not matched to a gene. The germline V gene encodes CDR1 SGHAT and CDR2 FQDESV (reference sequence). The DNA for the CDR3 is TGTGCCAGCAGCTTCCTAACTAGCGGGGGGGCTGACGAGCAGTACTTC. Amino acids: CASSFLTSGGADEQYF.

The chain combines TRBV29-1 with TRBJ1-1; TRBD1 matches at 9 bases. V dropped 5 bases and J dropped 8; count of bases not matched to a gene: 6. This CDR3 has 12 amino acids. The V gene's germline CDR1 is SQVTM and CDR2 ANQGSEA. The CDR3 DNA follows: TGCAGCGTTTCACAGGGGGCAGTGGAAGCTTTCTTT. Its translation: CSVSQGAVEAFF. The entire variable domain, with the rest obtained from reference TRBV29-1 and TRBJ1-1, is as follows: SAVISQKPSRDICQRGTSLTIQCQVDSQVTMMFWYRQQPGQSLTLIATANQGSEATYESGFVIDKFPISRPNLTFSTLTVSNMSPEDSSIYLCSVSQGAVEAFFGQGTRLTVV.

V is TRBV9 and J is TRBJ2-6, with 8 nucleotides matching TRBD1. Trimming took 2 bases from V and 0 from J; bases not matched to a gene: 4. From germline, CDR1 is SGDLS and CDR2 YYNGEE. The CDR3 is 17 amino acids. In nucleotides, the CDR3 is TGTGCCAGCAGCGTTTGGACAGGGAGCTCTGGGGCCAACGTCCTGACTTTC. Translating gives CASSVWTGSSGANVLTF.

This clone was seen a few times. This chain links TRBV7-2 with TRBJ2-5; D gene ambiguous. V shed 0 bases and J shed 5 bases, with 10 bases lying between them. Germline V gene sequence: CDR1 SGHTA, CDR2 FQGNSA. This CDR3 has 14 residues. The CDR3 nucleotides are TGTGCCAGCAGCTTAGCTACTTTCGGGGAGACCCAGTACTTC. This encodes CASSLATFGETQYF. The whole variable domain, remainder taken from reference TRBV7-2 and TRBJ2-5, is GAGVSQSPSNKVTEKGKDVELRCDPISGHTALYWYRQSLGQGLEFLIYFQGNSAPDKSGLPSDRFSAERTGGSVSTLTIQRTQQEDSAVYLCASSLATFGETQYFGPGTRLLVL.

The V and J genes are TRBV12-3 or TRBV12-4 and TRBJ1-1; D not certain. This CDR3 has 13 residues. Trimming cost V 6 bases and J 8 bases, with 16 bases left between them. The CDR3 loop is CASSDTEWPEAFF. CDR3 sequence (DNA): TGTGCCAGCAGCGACACGGAATGGCCAGAAGCTTTCTTT.

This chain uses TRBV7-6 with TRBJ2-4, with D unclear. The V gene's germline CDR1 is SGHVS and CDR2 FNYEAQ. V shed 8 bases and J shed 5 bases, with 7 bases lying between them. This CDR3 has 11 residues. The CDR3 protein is CASASENIQYF. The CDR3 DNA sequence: TGTGCCAGCGCATCGGAAAACATTCAGTACTTC.

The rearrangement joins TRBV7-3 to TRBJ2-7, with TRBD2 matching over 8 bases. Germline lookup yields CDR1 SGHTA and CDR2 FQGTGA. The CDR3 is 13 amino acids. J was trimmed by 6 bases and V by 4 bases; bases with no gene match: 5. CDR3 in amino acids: CASSSRGGPEQYF. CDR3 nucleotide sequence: TGTGCCAGCAGCTCCCGGGGGGGCCCCGAGCAGTACTTC. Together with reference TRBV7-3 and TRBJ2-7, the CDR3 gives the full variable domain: GAGVSQTPSNKVTEKGKYVELRCDPISGHTALYWYRQSLGQGPEFLIYFQGTGAADDSGLPNDRFFAVRPEGSVSTLKIQRTERGDSAVYLCASSSRGGPEQYFGPGTRLTVT.

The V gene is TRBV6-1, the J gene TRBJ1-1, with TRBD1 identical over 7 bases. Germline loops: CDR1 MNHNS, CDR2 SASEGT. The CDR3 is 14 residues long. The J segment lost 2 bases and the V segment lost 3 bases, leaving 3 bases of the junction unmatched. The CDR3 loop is CASSDRDRNTEAFF. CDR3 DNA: TGTGCCAGCAGTGATCGGGACAGAAACACTGAAGCTTTCTTT.

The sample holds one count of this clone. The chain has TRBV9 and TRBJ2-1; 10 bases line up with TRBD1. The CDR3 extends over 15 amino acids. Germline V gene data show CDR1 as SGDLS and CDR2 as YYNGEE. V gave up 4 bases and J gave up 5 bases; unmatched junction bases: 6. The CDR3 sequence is CASSTRQGAHNEQFF. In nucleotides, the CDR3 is TGTGCCAGCAGCACCCGACAGGGGGCTCACAATGAGCAGTTCTTC.

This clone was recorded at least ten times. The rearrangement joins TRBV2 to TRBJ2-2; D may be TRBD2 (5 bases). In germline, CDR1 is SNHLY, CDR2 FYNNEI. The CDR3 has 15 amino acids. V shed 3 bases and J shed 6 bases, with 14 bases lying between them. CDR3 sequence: CASSDGRVAPGELFF. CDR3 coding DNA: TGTGCCAGCAGTGATGGGCGGGTCGCACCCGGGGAGCTGTTTTTT.

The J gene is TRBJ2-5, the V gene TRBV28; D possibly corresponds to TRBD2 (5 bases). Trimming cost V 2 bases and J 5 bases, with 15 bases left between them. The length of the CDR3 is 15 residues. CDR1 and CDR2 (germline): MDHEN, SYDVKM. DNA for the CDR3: TGTGCCAGCAGTTTAGGGGTCGGATCGGGGGAGACCCAGTACTTC. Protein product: CASSLGVGSGETQYF.

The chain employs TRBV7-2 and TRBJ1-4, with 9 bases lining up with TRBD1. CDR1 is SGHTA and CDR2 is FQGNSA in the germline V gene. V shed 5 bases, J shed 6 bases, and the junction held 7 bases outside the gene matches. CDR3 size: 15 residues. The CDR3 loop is CASSQDRGPYEKLFF. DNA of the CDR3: TGTGCCAGCAGCCAGGACAGGGGCCCGTATGAAAAACTGTTTTTT.

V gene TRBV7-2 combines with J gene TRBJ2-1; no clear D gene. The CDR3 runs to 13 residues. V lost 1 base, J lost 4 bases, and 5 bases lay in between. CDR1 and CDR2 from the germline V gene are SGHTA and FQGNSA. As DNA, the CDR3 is TGTGCCAGCAGCTTAGATATTTACAATGAGCAGTTCTTC. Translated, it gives CASSLDIYNEQFF.

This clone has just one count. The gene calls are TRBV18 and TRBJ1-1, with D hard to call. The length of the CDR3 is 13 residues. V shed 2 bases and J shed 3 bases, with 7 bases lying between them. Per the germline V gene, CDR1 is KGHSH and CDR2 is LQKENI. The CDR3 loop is CASSPAVDTEAFF. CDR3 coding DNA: TGTGCCAGCTCACCAGCGGTCGACACTGAAGCTTTCTTT.

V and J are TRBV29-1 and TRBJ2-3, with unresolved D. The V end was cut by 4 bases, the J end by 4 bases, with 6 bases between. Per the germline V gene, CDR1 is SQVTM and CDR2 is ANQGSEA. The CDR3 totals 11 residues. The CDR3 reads CSVANPDTQYF. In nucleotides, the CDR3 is TGCAGCGTTGCTAATCCAGATACGCAGTATTTT.

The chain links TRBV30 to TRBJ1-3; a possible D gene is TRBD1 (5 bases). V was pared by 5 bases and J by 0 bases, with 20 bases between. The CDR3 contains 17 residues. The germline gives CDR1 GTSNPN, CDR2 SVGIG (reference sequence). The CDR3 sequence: CAWERAGRTLSGNTIYF. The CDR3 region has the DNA TGTGCCTGGGAAAGGGCGGGGCGGACCCTCTCTGGAAACACCATATATTTT.

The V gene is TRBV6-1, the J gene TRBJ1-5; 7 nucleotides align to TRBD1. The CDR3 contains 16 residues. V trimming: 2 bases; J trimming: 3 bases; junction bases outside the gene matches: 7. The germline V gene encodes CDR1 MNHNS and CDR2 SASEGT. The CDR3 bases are TGTGCCAGCAGTGAATTTCCAGGGACAGTCAATCAGCCCCAGCATTTT. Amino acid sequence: CASSEFPGTVNQPQHF.

CDR3 coding DNA: TGTGCCAGCAGCTTAGACAGAATCTCCTACGAGCAGTACTTC. This encodes CASSLDRISYEQYF. The rearrangement joins TRBV11-1 to TRBJ2-7; D unclear. The CDR3 runs 14 residues. Trimming pared 1 base from V and 0 bases from J, leaving 7 bases between. Germline V CDR1 and CDR2: SGHAT, FQDESV (reference sequence).